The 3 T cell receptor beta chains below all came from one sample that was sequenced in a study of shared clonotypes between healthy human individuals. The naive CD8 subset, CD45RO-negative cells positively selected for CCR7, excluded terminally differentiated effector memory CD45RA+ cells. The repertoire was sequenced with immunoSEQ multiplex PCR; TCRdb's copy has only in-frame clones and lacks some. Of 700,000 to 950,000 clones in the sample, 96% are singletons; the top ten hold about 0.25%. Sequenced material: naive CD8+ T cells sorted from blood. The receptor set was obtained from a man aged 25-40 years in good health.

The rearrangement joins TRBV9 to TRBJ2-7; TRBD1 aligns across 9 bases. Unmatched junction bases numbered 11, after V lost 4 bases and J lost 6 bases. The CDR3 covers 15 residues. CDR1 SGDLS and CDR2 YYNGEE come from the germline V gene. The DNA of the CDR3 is TGTGCCAGCAGCCGGAGGACAGGGGTAGGTCTCGAGCAGTACTTC. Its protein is CASSRRTGVGLEQYF.

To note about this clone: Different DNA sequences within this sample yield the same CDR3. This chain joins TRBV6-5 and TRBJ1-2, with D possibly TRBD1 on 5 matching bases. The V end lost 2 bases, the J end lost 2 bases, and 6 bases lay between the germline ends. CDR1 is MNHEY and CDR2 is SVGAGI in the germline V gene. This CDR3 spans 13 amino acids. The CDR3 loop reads CASSYGGNYGYTF. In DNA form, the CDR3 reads TGTGCCAGCAGTTACGGGGGGAACTATGGCTACACCTTC.

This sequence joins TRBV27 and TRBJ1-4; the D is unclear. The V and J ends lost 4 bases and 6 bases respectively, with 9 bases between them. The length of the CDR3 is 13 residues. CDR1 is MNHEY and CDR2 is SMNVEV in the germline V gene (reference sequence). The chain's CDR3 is CASSSYTHEKLFF. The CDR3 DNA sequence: TGTGCCAGCAGTTCCTATACCCATGAAAAACTGTTTTTT.